Here is one TCR beta chain with its context. The target antigen is unknown. In the same sample, other DNA sequences code for this CDR3. The sample belongs to a study of T cell responses to AZD1222 COVID-19 vaccine. Study-wide results and caveats: Baseline seropositivity occurred in only 5 to 7 AZD1222 recipients. Elevations in Spike-specific TCR breadth and depth followed administration of two AZD1222 doses.

The CDR3 covers 15 residues. Trimming pared 0 bases from V and 2 bases from J, leaving 11 bases between. Germline CDR1 is SGHRS and CDR2 is YFSETQ. Produced via immunoSEQ multiplex PCR; TCRdb's table is partial and in-frame only. The data show approximately 120,000 clones, roughly nine tenths seen once. V gene TRBV5-1 combines with J gene TRBJ1-2, with D possibly being TRBD1 (5 bases). The input for sequencing was peripheral blood, taken on day 0 of AZD1222 vaccination. The sequence came from an adult in good health. CDR3 in DNA: TGCGCCAGCAGCTTGGATAGAGGGGCCAACTATGGCTACACCTTC. This sequence encodes CASSLDRGANYGYTF.